The T cell receptor beta chain described here comes from a study of OX40 agonist ivuxolimab in advanced cancers. About the study as a whole: The costimulatory receptor OX40 (CD134) was targeted by ivuxolimab, a fully human IgG2 agonistic monoclonal antibody. Intravenous ivuxolimab was administered to patients every 2 weeks at six dose levels: 0.01, 0.1, 0.3, 1.5, 3 and 10 mg/kg. Of the roughly 54 dose-escalation patients, hepatocellular carcinoma was present in about 20, melanoma in approximately 15, renal cell carcinoma in 9 and head and neck cancer in 9. In the dose-escalation cohort, 82.7% of patients were male, and the mean age was roughly 56 years with a range of roughly 20 to 79. Patients were allowed to have had prior anti-PD-1, anti-PD-L1 or anti-CTLA-4 therapy, and approximately 40% of the dose-escalation patients had been treated with checkpoint inhibitors. Partial responses were achieved by three dose-escalation patients, of whom one had hepatocellular carcinoma and two had cutaneous melanoma. The purpose of peripheral TCRbeta sequencing was to test whether ivuxolimab changed TCR sequence diversity and led to clonal T-cell expansion. The paper describes the monotherapy dose-escalation part (N ≈ 52 patients) of the phase I trial of ivuxolimab.

The investigation overall reported the following: After ivuxolimab, more expanded clones were found on average in CD8+ T cells than in CD4+ T cells. Partial responders in the 0.1-3.0 mg/kg groups had among the lowest normalized peripheral clonal expansion, especially among CD8+ T cells. Low levels of normalized T-cell clonal expansion were also seen in some patients who did not respond. At doses of 0.1 to 3.0 mg/kg, clonal expansion of both CD4+ and CD8+ T cells in blood was seen between baseline and week 6. Antigen specificity was not determined for the clonally expanded peripheral T cells.

As regards this clone: Its target antigen remains unknown. Base quality data are lacking; no much larger clone is found one base away.

Patients with autoimmune disease history or receiving systemic immunosuppression were excluded from the trial. Peripheral blood for TCR sequencing was collected from all dose cohorts at baseline, on cycle 4 day 1, and on cycle 7 day 1. Samples were obtained from an open-label, multicenter, first-in-human phase I dose-escalation trial of ivuxolimab. Adults with locally advanced or metastatic head and neck squamous cell, hepatocellular, melanoma or renal cell carcinoma were enrolled in the trial. Before TCR sequencing, CD4+ T cells and CD8+ T cells were sorted from peripheral blood as separate populations. Genomic DNA was extracted from sorted cells for sequencing of the TCRbeta CDR3 region. The immunoSEQ Assay was used to sequence the TCRbeta CDR3 regions. TCRdb took this table from immuneACCESS and kept in-frame rearrangements with V and J called. Such tables lack part of the clones; where checked against another copy, unresolved V genes explain under half of the gap, and the rest is unexplained. The sample table holds about 51,000 clones, of which roughly 80% were seen once. The ten largest account for just over 3% of the sample.

The CDR3 covers 18 residues, taking in both the cysteine and the phenylalanine. CDR3 DNA is the only sequence kept; it has 54 bases, read in frame from the first base. Per the germline V gene, LGHNA is the CDR1 and YNFKEQ is the CDR2. Cut back by 0 bases and 7 bases, the V and J ends lie 19 bases apart. The sequenced sample was CD4+ or CD8+ T cells sorted from blood, obtained in a trial of the OX40 agonist ivuxolimab. The chain is assembled from TRBV4-2 and TRBJ1-6, with no reliable assignment of the D segment. The receptor was derived from an adult with an advanced solid tumor such as melanoma, head and neck, liver or kidney cancer. The CDR3 in this case is CASSQDGVGPGNNSPLHF. The base sequence is TGTGCCAGCAGCCAAGATGGCGTTGGGCCTGGAAACAATTCACCCCTCCACTTT.